The sequence of this T cell receptor (beta chain) was determined in a study of cytomegalovirus exposure and HLA in healthy donors. Study conclusions and caveats: Analysis performed later showed TCR beta chains linked to HLA being more clonally expanded than equally common others. Immune exposure information available was restricted to CMV serostatus. In a later analysis, approximately 15,000 TCR beta sequences were associated with HLA alleles at 0.05 false discovery rate. Rates of TCR association differed by HLA locus in a later analysis, with DRB1 highest and HLA-C lowest.

The V end was cut by 3 bases, the J end by 3 bases, with 11 bases between. This CDR3 comprises 14 residues. Germline CDR1 and CDR2: MGHDK and SYGVNS. In this sample, this clone turned up a few times. Antigen unknown. In the PCR, 60 Vbeta and 13 Jbeta primers were used. The table came from immunoSEQ multiplex PCR; TCRdb's copy has only in-frame clones and leaves some out. The profile shows around 55,000 clones, 55% to 85% of them singletons. V usage is TRBV25-1 and J usage is TRBJ1-1; TRBD1 might be the D (5 bases). Sequencing input: PBMCs. The source of this sequence is a man aged 40-49 years in good health and CMV-seropositive. CDR3 DNA sequence: TGTGCCAGCAGTGATGTTTGGGGGGACACTGAAGCTTTCTTT. Encoded protein: CASSDVWGDTEAFF.